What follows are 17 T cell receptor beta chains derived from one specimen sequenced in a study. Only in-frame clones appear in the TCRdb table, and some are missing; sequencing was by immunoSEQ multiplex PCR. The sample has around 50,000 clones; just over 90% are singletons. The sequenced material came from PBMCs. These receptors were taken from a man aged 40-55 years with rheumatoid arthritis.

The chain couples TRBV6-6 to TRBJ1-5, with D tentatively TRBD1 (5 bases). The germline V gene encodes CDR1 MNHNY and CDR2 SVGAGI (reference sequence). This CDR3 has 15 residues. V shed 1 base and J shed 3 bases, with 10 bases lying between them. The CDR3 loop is CASSYFRDDNQPQHF. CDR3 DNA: TGTGCCAGCAGTTACTTTCGGGACGACAATCAGCCCCAGCATTTT.

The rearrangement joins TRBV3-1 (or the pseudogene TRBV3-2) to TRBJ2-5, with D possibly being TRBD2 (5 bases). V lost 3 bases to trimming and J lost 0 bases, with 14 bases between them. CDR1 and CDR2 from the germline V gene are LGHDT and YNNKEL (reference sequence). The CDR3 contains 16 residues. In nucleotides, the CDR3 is TGTGCCAGCAGCCAGGAACTAACTAGTTACCAAGAGACCCAGTACTTC. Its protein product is CASSQELTSYQETQYF.

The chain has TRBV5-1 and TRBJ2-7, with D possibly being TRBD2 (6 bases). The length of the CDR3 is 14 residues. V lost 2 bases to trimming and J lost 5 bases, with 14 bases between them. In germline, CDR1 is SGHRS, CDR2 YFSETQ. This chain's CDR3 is CASSLVTGVDEQYF. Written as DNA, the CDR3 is TGCGCCAGCAGCTTAGTTACGGGGGTCGACGAGCAGTACTTC.

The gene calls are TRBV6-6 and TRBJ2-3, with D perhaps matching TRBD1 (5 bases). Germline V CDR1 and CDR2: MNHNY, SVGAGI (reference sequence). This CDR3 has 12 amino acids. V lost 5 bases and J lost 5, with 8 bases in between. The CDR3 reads CASSRRGDTQYF. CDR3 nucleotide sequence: TGTGCCAGCAGTCGAAGGGGAGATACGCAGTATTTT.

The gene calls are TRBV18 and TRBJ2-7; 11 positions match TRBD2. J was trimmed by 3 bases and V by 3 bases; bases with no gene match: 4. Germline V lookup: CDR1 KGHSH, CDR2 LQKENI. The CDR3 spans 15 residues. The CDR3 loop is CASSPTSGRSYEQYF. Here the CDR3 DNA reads TGTGCCAGCTCACCTACTAGCGGGAGAAGCTACGAGCAGTACTTC.

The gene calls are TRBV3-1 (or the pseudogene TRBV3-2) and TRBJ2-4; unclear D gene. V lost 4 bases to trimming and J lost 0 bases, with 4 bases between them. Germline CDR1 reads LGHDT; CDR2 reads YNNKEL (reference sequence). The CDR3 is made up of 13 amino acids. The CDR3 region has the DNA TGTGCCAGCAGCCTTCTAGCCAAAAACATTCAGTACTTC. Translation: CASSLLAKNIQYF.

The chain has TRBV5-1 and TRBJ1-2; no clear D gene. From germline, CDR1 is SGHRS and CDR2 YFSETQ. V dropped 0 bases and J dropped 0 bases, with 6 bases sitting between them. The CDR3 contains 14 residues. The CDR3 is CASSLGVPNYGYTF. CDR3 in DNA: TGCGCCAGCAGCTTGGGAGTACCTAACTATGGCTACACCTTC.

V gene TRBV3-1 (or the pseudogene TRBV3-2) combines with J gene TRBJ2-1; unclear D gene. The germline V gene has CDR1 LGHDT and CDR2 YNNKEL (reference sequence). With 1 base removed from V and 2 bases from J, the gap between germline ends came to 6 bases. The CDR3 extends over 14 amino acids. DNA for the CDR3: TGTGCCAGCAGCCAAGTAACTCCCTACAATGAGCAGTTCTTC. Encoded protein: CASSQVTPYNEQFF.

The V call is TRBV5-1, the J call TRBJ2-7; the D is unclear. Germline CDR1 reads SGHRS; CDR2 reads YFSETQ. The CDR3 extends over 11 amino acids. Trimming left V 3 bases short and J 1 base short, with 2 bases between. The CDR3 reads CASSSSYEQYF. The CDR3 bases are TGCGCCAGCAGCTCTTCCTACGAGCAGTACTTC.

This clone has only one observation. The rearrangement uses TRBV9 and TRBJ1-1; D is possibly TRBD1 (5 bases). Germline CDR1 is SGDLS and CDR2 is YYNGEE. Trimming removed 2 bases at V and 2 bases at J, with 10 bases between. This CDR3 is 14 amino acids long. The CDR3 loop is CASSVFRDNTEAFF. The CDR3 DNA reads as TGTGCCAGCAGCGTCTTCAGGGATAACACTGAAGCTTTCTTT.

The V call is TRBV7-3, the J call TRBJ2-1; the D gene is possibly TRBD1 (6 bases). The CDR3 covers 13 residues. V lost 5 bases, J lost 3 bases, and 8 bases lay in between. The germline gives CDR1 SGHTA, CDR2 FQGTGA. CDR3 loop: CASSLGHYNEQFF. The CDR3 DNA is TGTGCCAGCAGCCTGGGACACTACAATGAGCAGTTCTTC.

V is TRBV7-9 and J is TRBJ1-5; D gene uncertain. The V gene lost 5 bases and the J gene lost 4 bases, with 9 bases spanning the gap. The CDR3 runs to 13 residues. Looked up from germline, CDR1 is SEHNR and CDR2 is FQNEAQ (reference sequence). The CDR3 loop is CASSGRGNQPQHF. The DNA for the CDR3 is TGTGCCAGCAGCGGTCGGGGAAATCAGCCCCAGCATTTT.

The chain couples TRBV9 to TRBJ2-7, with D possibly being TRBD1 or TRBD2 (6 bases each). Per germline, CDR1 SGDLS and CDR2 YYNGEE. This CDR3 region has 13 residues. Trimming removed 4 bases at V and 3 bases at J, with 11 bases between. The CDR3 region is CASSSEGGYEQYF. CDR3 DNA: TGTGCCAGCAGCTCAGAGGGGGGCTACGAGCAGTACTTC.

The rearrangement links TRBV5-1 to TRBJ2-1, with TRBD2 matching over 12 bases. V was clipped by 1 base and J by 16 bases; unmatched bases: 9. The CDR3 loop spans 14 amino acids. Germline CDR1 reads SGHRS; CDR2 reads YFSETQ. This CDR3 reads CASSLLPSGRVSFF. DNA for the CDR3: TGCGCCAGCAGCTTGCTGCCTAGCGGGAGGGTGAGCTTCTTC.

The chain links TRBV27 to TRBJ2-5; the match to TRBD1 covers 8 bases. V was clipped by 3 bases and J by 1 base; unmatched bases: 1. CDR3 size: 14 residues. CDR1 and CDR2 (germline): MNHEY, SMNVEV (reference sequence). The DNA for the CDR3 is TGTGCCAGCAGTTTCCAGGGGGCCCAAGAGACCCAGTACTTC. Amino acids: CASSFQGAQETQYF.

As DNA, the CDR3 is TGTGCCACCAGTACTCGGACAGGGGCGGGAGAAAAACTGTTTTTT. Amino acids: CATSTRTGAGEKLFF. V is TRBV24-1 and J is TRBJ1-4, with 9 bases matching TRBD1. CDR3 length equals 15 residues. V gave up 6 bases and J gave up 8 bases; unmatched junction bases: 9. Looked up from germline, CDR1 is KGHDR and CDR2 is SFDVKD.

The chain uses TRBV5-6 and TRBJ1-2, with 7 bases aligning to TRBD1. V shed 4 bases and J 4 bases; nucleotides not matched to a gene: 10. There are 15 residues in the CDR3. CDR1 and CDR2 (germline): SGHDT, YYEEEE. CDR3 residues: CASSLGAGGSYGYTF. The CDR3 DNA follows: TGTGCCAGCAGCCTGGGGGCAGGGGGGAGCTATGGCTACACCTTC.